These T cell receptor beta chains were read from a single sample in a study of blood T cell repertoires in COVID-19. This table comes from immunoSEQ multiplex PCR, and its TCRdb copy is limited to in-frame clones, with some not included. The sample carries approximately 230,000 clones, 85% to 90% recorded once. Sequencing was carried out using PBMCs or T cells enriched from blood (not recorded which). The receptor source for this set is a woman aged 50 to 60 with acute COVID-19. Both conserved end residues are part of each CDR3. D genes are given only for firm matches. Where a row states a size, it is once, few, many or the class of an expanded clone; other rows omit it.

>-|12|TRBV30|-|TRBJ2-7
CAWSGSLYEQYF
TGTGCCTGGAGTGGTTCTCTCTACGAGCAGTACTTC
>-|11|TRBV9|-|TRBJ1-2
CASGKQGGYTF
TGTGCCAGCGGTAAACAGGGTGGCTACACCTTC
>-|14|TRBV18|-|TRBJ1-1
CASSPELLNTEAFF
TGTGCCAGCTCCCCTGAGCTTTTGAACACTGAAGCTTTCTTT
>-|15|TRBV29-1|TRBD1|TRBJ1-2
CSVEPLTGENYGYTF
TGCAGCGTTGAACCTCTCACAGGGGAGAACTATGGCTACACCTTC
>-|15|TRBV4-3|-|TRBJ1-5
CASSQVQGSNQPQHF
TGCGCCAGCAGCCAAGTGCAGGGAAGCAATCAGCCCCAGCATTTT
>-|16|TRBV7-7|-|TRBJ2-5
CASSLALAWERETQYF
TGTGCTAGCAGCTTAGCGCTTGCGTGGGAGCGAGAGACCCAGTACTTC
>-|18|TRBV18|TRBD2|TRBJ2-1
CASSPQVAGLAGDNEQFF
TGTGCCAGCTCACCACAGGTAGCGGGACTAGCGGGGGACAATGAGCAGTTCTTC
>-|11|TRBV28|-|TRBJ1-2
CATSVGHGYTF
TGTGCCACCAGTGTGGGGCATGGCTACACCTTC
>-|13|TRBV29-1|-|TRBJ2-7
CSGGAGEGYEQYF
TGCAGCGGGGGGGCGGGGGAAGGCTACGAGCAGTACTTC
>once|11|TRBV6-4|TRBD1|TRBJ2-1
CASSTGGEQFF
TGTGCCAGCAGTACAGGGGGTGAGCAGTTCTTC
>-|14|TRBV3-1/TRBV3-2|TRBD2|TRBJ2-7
CASSRTSGTDEQYF
TGTGCCAGCAGCCGGACTAGCGGGACCGACGAGCAGTACTTC
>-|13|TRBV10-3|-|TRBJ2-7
CAIRGAGFYEQYF
TGTGCCATCAGGGGGGCAGGGTTCTACGAGCAGTACTTC
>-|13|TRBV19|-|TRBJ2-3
CASSTYGTDTQYF
TGTGCCAGTAGTACCTACGGCACAGATACGCAGTATTTT
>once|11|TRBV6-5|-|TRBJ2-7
CASSYRTKQYF
TGTGCCAGCAGTTACAGGACAAAGCAGTACTTC
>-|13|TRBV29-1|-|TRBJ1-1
CSATPGQYTEAFF
TGCAGCGCCACACCCGGACAGTACACTGAAGCTTTCTTT
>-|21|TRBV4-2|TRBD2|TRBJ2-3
CASSHEMGGPGLAGGVDTQYF
TGTGCCAGCAGCCATGAAATGGGCGGACCGGGACTAGCGGGAGGGGTAGATACGCAGTATTTT
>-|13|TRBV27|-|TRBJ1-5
CASSFRADQPQHF
TGTGCCAGCAGTTTCAGGGCTGATCAGCCCCAGCATTTT
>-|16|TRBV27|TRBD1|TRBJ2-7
CASSSPGTGAFYEQYF
TGTGCCAGCAGTTCCCCCGGGACAGGGGCTTTCTACGAGCAGTACTTC
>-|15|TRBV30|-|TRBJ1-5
CAWSTRGPLLQPQHF
TGTGCCTGGAGTACCCGGGGTCCGCTGCTTCAGCCCCAGCATTTT
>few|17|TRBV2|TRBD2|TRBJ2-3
CASSEWTSGRSGDTQYF
TGTGCCAGCAGTGAATGGACTAGCGGGAGGTCGGGAGATACGCAGTATTTT
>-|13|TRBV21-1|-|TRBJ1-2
CASGGEGADGYTF
TGTGCCAGCGGGGGAGAGGGGGCGGATGGCTACACCTTC
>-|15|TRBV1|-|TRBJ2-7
CTSSRLAGRYYEQYF
TGCACCAGCAGCCGGCTAGCGGGACGCTACTACGAGCAGTACTTC
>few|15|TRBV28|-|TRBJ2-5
CASSLTPTGIETQYF
TGTGCCAGCAGCCTAACCCCAACGGGAATAGAGACCCAGTACTTC
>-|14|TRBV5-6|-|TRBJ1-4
CASSFRHTNEKLFF
TGTGCCAGCAGCTTTCGACACACTAATGAAAAACTGTTTTTT
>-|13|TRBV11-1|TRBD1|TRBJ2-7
CASSGQGADEQYF
TGTGCCAGCAGCGGACAGGGGGCAGACGAGCAGTACTTC
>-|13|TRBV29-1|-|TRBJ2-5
CSVDRGSQETQYF
TGCAGCGTTGATCGCGGCAGCCAAGAGACCCAGTACTTC
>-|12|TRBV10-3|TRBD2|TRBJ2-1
CATNGLDNEQFF
TGTGCCACCAATGGACTAGACAATGAGCAGTTCTTC
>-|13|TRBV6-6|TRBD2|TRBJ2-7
CASSGLVRYEQYF
TGTGCCAGCAGCGGACTAGTAAGGTACGAGCAGTACTTC
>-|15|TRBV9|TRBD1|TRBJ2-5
CASSASGTGGETQYF
TGTGCCAGCAGCGCCTCCGGGACAGGCGGGGAGACCCAGTACTTC
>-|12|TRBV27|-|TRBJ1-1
CASSLFWPEAFF
TGTGCCAGCAGTCTGTTTTGGCCTGAAGCTTTCTTT
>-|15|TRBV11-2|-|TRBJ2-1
CASSLGLMYYNEQFF
TGTGCCAGCAGCCTGGGACTCATGTACTACAATGAGCAGTTCTTC
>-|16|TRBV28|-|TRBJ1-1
CASSPLGGLMNTEAFF
TGTGCCAGCAGCCCTCTGGGGGGGCTCATGAACACTGAAGCTTTCTTT
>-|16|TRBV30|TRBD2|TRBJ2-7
CAWRDLSTSGIYEQYF
TGTGCCTGGAGAGACCTCTCGACTAGCGGGATATACGAGCAGTACTTC
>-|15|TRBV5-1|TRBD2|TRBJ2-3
CASSLGAGERDTQYF
TGCGCCAGCAGCTTGGGGGCGGGAGAGAGAGATACGCAGTATTTT
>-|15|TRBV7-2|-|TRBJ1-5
CASSPGGGMGQPQHF
TGTGCCAGCAGCCCGGGCGGGGGCATGGGTCAGCCCCAGCATTTT
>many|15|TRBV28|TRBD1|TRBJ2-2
CASSLTGVVTGELFF
TGTGCCAGCAGTTTGACAGGGGTTGTAACCGGGGAGCTGTTTTTT
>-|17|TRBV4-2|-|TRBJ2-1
CASSQEAGLSSYNEQFF
TGTGCCAGCAGCCAAGAGGCGGGATTAAGCTCCTACAATGAGCAGTTCTTC
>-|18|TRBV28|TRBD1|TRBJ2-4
CASSLWGQGGGAKNIQYF
TGTGCCAGCAGTTTATGGGGACAGGGCGGCGGAGCCAAAAACATTCAGTACTTC
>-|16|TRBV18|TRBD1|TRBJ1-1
CASSVDRGSPNTEAFF
TGTGCCAGCTCTGTAGACAGGGGCTCACCGAACACTGAAGCTTTCTTT
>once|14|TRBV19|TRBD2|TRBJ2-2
CASSWQREDGELFF
TGTGCCAGTAGTTGGCAGCGGGAGGACGGGGAGCTGTTTTTT
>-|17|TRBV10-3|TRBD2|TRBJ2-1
CAISADPGRGLGGEQFF
TGTGCCATCAGTGCTGATCCGGGACGTGGCTTGGGGGGGGAGCAGTTCTTC
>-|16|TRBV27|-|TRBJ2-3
CASSLWGRESTDTQYF
TGTGCCAGCAGTTTATGGGGGCGGGAGAGCACAGATACGCAGTATTTT
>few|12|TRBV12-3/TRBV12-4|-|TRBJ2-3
CASSLRGSTQYF
TGTGCCAGCAGTTTACGGGGGTCTACGCAGTATTTT
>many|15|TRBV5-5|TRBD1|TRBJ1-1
CASSHPPGQGTEAFF
TGTGCCAGCAGCCATCCCCCGGGACAGGGCACTGAAGCTTTCTTT
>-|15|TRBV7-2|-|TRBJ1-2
CASSLGGAAVYGYTF
TGTGCCAGCAGCTTAGGCGGGGCAGCCGTCTATGGCTACACCTTC
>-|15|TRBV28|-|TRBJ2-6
CASSLPGAGANVLTF
TGTGCCAGCAGTTTACCAGGGGCTGGGGCCAACGTCCTGACTTTC
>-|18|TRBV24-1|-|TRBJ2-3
CATSDFGYAARYTDTQYF
TGTGCCACCAGTGATTTCGGGTATGCGGCCAGATACACAGATACGCAGTATTTT
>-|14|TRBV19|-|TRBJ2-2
CASSIKGATGELFF
TGTGCCAGTAGTATTAAGGGAGCCACCGGGGAGCTGTTTTTT
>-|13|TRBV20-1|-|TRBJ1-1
CSASNNMNTEAFF
TGCAGTGCTAGTAATAACATGAACACTGAAGCTTTCTTT
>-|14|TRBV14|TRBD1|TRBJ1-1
CASSPRTGGTEAFF
TGTGCCAGCAGCCCCAGGACAGGAGGCACTGAAGCTTTCTTT
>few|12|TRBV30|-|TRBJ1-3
CAWRLIGNTIYF
TGTGCCTGGCGACTTATCGGAAACACCATATATTTT
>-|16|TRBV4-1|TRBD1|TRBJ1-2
CASSQDTGGSGYGYTF
TGCGCCAGCAGCCAAGATACAGGGGGTTCCGGCTATGGCTACACCTTC
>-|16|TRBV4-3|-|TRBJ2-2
CASSHRAAPGTGELFF
TGCGCCAGCAGCCACCGAGCGGCCCCGGGCACCGGGGAGCTGTTTTTT
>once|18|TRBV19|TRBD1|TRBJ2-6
CASSKRQGAESGANVLTF
TGTGCCAGTAGTAAGAGACAGGGGGCTGAATCTGGGGCCAACGTCCTGACTTTC
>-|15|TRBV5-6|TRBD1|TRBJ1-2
CASSPDRVVGYGYTF
TGTGCCAGCAGCCCGGACAGGGTTGTCGGCTATGGCTACACCTTC